This T cell receptor beta chain was identified in a study of cytomegalovirus exposure and HLA in healthy donors. Study results and limitations: An analysis done earlier found most TCR beta V segments productive about 87% or about 30% of the time. In a later analysis, specific HLA alleles were associated with 15,000 to 20,000 TCR beta sequences at a 0.05 false discovery rate.

PCR was performed using 60 Vbeta and 13 Jbeta primers. The table came from immunoSEQ multiplex PCR; TCRdb's copy has only in-frame clones and leaves some out. Among 140,000 to 150,000 clones listed, over 60% were seen once. Of note for this clone: The antigen remains unidentified.

The CDR3 sequence is 13 residues long. Unmatched junction bases numbered 8, after V lost 5 bases and J lost 7 bases. Germline V lookup: CDR1 MNHEY, CDR2 SVGAGI. The sequenced material came from PBMCs. The chain has TRBV6-5 and TRBJ2-7, with 7 bases fitting TRBD1. The TCR comes from a man aged 35 to 55 in good health and CMV-seropositive. CDR3 sequence reads: CASSRTGSGEQYF. In DNA form, the CDR3 reads TGTGCCAGCAGTCGGACAGGTTCTGGGGAGCAGTACTTC.